The T cell receptor (beta chain) under discussion was sequenced for a study of human T cells and chemical hapten exposure. Indicated time point: pre-sensitization, week 0. Documented treatment: therapeutic diphenylcyclopropenone sensitization with weekly scalp DPC. Ahead of each patch test application, blood was drawn. TCRdb ran MiXCR on the RACE reads and lists one entry per CDR3 protein. The profile shows under 300,000 distinct CDR3 sequences, around 7.3% of them singletons. Trimming stripped 5 bases from V and 3 bases from J, with 7 bases between. The CDR3 sequence is 12 residues long. CDR1 and CDR2 (germline): KGHDR, SFDVKD.

The J gene is TRBJ2-7, the V gene TRBV24-1; a weak D match, TRBD1 (6 bases). The sequenced sample was whole blood, obtained in connection with sensitization to the hapten diphenylcyclopropenone (DPC). This TCR was recovered from a man aged 18 to 30 with alopecia areata. Some clones in this sample may be carry-over from other donors' samples. CDR3 residues: CATSGTDYEQYF. As DNA, the CDR3 is TGTGCCACCAGTGGGACAGACTACGAGCAGTACTTC.